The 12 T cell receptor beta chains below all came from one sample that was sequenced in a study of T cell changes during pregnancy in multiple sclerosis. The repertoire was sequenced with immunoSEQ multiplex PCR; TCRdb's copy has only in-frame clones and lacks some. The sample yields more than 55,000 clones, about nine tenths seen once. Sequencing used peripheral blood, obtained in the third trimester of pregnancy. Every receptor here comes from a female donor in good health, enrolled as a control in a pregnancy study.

The CDR3 reads CASSQEERLWHTGELFF. The CDR3 DNA reads TGCGCCAGCAGCCAAGAGGAGCGACTATGGCACACCGGGGAGCTGTTTTTT. V gene TRBV4-1 combines with J gene TRBJ2-2, with D possibly TRBD2 on 5 matching bases. This CDR3 region has 17 residues. Per the germline V gene, CDR1 is MGHRA and CDR2 is YSYEKL. Trimming removed 0 bases at V and 3 bases at J, with 14 bases between.

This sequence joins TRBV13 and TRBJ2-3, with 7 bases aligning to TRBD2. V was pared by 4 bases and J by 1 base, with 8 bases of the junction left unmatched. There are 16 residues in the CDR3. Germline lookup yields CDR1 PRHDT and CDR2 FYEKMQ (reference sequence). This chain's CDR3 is CASSSPGLEGTDTQYF. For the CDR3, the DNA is TGTGCCAGCAGCTCCCCCGGACTAGAAGGCACAGATACGCAGTATTTT.

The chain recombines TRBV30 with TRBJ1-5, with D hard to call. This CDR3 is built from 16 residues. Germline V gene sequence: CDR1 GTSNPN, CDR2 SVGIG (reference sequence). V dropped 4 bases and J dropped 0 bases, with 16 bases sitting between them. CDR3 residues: CAWTPFRSHSNQPQHF. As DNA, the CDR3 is TGTGCCTGGACCCCTTTCAGGTCCCATAGCAATCAGCCCCAGCATTTT. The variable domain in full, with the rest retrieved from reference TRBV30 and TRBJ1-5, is SQTIHQWPATLVQPVGSPLSLECTVEGTSNPNLYWYRQAAGRGLQLLFYSVGIGQISSEVPQNLSASRPQDRQFILSSKKLLLSDSGFYLCAWTPFRSHSNQPQHFGDGTRLSIL.

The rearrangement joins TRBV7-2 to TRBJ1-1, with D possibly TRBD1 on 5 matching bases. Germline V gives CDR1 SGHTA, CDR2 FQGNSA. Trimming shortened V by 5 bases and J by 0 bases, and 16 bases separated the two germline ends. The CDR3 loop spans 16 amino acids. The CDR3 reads CASSPRQGDLNTEAFF. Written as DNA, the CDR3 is TGTGCCAGCAGCCCCAGGCAGGGCGACCTGAACACTGAAGCTTTCTTT.

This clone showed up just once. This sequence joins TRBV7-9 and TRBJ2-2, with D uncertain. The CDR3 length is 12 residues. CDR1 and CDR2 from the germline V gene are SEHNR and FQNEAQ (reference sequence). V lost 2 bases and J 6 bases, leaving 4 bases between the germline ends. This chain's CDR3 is CASSLRAGELFF. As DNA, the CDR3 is TGTGCCAGCAGCTTACGGGCCGGGGAGCTGTTTTTT. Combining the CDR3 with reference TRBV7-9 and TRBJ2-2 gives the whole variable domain DTGVSQNPRHKITKRGQNVTFRCDPISEHNRLYWYRQTLGQGPEFLTYFQNEAQLEKSRLLSDRFSAERPKGSFSTLEIQRTEQGDSAMYLCASSLRAGELFFGEGSRLTVL.

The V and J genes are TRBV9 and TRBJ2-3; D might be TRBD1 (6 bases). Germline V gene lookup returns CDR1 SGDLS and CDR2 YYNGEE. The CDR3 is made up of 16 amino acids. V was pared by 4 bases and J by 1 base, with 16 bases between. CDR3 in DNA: TGTGCCAGCAGCCCCCGTGGGGCAGGGGGCACAGATACGCAGTATTTT. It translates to CASSPRGAGGTDTQYF.

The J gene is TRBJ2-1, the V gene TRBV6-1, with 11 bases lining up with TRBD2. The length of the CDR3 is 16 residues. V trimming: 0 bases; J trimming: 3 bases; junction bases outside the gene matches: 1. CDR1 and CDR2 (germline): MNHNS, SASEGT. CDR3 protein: CASSEASGGVYNEQFF. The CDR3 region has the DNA TGTGCCAGCAGTGAAGCTAGCGGGGGGGTCTACAATGAGCAGTTCTTC.

Written as DNA, the CDR3 is TGTGCCAGCAGTTTAACTTCGGGACAGGGAAGGCGAGCTTTCTTT. Translated, it gives CASSLTSGQGRRAFF. The rearrangement uses TRBV27 and TRBJ1-1; the match to TRBD1 covers 9 bases. The ends lost 2 bases at V and 10 bases at J; junction bases unmatched: 11. The CDR3 sequence is 15 residues long. CDR1 and CDR2 (germline): MNHEY, SMNVEV (reference sequence).

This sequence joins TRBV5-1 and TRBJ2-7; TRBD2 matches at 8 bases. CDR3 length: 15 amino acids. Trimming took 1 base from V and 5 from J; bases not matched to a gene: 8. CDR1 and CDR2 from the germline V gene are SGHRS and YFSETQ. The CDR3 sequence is CASSLRASGFDEQYF. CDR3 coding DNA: TGCGCCAGCAGCTTGAGGGCTAGCGGGTTCGACGAGCAGTACTTC. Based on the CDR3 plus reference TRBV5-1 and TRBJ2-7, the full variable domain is KAGVTQTPRYLIKTRGQQVTLSCSPISGHRSVSWYQQTPGQGLQFLFEYFSETQRNKGNFPGRFSGRQFSNSRSEMNVSTLELGDSALYLCASSLRASGFDEQYFGPGTRLTVT.

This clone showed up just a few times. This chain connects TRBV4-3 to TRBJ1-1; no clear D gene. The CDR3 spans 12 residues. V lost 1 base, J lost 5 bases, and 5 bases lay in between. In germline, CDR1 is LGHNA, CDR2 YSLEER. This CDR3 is CASSQGRTEAFF. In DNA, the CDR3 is TGCGCCAGCAGCCAAGGTCGGACTGAAGCTTTCTTT.

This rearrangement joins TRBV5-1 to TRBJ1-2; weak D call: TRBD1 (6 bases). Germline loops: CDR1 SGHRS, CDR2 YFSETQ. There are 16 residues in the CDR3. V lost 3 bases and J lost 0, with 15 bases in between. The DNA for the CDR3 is TGCGCCAGCAGCTCGGTGGGGGCCGAAGCTAACTATGGCTACACCTTC. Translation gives CASSSVGAEANYGYTF.

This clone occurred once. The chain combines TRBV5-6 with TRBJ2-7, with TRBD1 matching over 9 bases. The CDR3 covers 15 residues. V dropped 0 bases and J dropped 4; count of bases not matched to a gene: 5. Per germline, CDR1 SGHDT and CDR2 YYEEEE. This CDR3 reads CASSLGGTGNYEQYF. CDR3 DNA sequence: TGTGCCAGCAGCTTGGGTGGGACAGGGAATTACGAGCAGTACTTC.